This entry lists 9 T cell receptor beta chains sequenced from one sample in a study of blood T cell repertoires in COVID-19 (dated by TCRdb to 2020 to 2021). The library was prepared using the immunoSEQ multiplex PCR assay. TCRdb stores this immuneACCESS table with in-frame sequences only. Part of the clones is absent; in the studies checked, under half of the shortfall reflects unresolved V genes, and no reason is known for the rest. Recorded for this sample are about 100,000 clones; roughly 90% of them occurred a single time. Around 6.5% of the sample belongs to the ten largest clones. Sequenced input: peripheral blood. The source is a woman aged 55-70 years with acute or convalescent COVID-19.

The V gene is TRBV28, the J gene TRBJ2-7; TRBD1 matches at 10 bases. CDR1 is MDHEN and CDR2 is SYDVKM in the germline V gene. V lost 6 bases, J lost 4 bases, and 9 bases stayed unmatched. CDR3 length: 15 residues. CDR3 region: CASSPPGQGMYEQYF. The CDR3 DNA follows: TGTGCCAGCAGCCCTCCGGGACAGGGGATGTACGAGCAGTACTTC.

To note about this clone: This CDR3 is also generated by other DNA sequences in the sample. The chain couples TRBV5-1 to TRBJ1-1, with 7 nucleotides matching TRBD1. Trimming at V came to 0 bases and at J to 0 bases, leaving 2 bases not matched to a gene. The CDR3 loop spans 15 amino acids. Germline loops: CDR1 SGHRS, CDR2 YFSETQ. The CDR3 nucleotides are TGCGCCAGCAGCTTGGGACAGGGATTGAACACTGAAGCTTTCTTT. Its protein is CASSLGQGLNTEAFF.

The chain uses TRBV5-1 and TRBJ2-2; 8 bases align to TRBD2. Germline trimming cut 7 bases from V and 5 bases from J; bases unmatched to any gene: 10. Per the germline V gene, CDR1 is SGHRS and CDR2 is YFSETQ. This CDR3 is 15 amino acids long. The CDR3 nucleotides are TGCGCCAGCCAGGTCACGGGAGGGCCGACCGGGGAGCTGTTTTTT. Amino acid sequence: CASQVTGGPTGELFF.

V is TRBV6-5 and J is TRBJ2-7, with TRBD2 matching 15 bases. The CDR3 has 15 residues. J gave up 1 base and V 6 bases, and 1 base lay outside the gene matches. Germline CDR1 and CDR2: MNHEY and SVGAGI. CDR3 nucleotides: TGTGCCAGCAGGGGACTAGCGGGAGGATCCTACGAGCAGTACGTC. It is translated as CASRGLAGGSYEQYV.

The V call is TRBV5-6, the J call TRBJ1-5; 9 bases match TRBD1. V was clipped by 4 bases and J by 6 bases; unmatched bases: 8. The CDR3 length is 15 residues. Germline V gene sequence: CDR1 SGHDT, CDR2 YYEEEE. Written as DNA, the CDR3 is TGTGCCAGCAGCGCGGGGACAGGGTACGGTCAGCCCCAGCATTTT. It encodes CASSAGTGYGQPQHF.

The rearrangement links TRBV5-4 to TRBJ1-2; perhaps TRBD1 as D (6 bases). Germline CDR1 reads SGHNT; CDR2 reads YYREEE (reference sequence). CDR3 length: 14 amino acids. V shed 5 bases and J shed 2 bases, with 13 bases lying between them. CDR3 DNA: TGTGCCAGCAGAATTACAGGGACCAACTATGGCTACACCTTC. Protein sequence: CASRITGTNYGYTF.

V and J are TRBV6-5 and TRBJ1-3; D unclear. This CDR3 region has 13 residues. Trimming took 7 bases from V and 4 from J, leaving 11 bases between them. Looked up from germline, CDR1 is MNHEY and CDR2 is SVGAGI. As DNA, the CDR3 is TGTGCCAGCAACGGGATATTGGGAAACACCATATATTTT. Protein: CASNGILGNTIYF.

Points on this clone: Relative to the germline gene, one junction end is altered; a read error may explain this. The chain is built from TRBV24-1 and TRBJ2-1; 8 bases are shared with TRBD2. CDR3 length: 15 residues. Looked up from germline, CDR1 is KGHDR and CDR2 is SFDVKD. As DNA, the CDR3 is TGTGCCACCGGCGAGGACGGGAGGGCCTACGATGAGCAGTTCTTC. It is translated as CATGEDGRAYDEQFF.

This clone was observed a handful of times. The rearrangement joins TRBV3-1 (or the pseudogene TRBV3-2) to TRBJ2-2; a possible D gene is TRBD1 (5 bases). This CDR3 is built from 15 residues. V was shortened by 1 base and J by 5 bases, with 11 bases between the two germline ends. CDR1 is LGHDT and CDR2 is YNNKEL in the germline V gene (reference sequence). In DNA form, the CDR3 reads TGTGCCAGCAGCCAAGTCAGGGCTTGGACCGGGGAGCTGTTTTTT. Amino acids: CASSQVRAWTGELFF.